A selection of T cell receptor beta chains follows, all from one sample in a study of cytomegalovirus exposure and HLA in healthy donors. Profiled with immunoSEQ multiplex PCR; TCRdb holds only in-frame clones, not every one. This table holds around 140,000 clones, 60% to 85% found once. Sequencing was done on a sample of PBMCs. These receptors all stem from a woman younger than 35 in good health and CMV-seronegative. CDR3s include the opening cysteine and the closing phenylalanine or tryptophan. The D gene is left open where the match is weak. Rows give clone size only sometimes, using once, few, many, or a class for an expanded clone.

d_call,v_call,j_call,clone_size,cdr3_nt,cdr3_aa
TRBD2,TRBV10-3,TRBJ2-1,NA,TGTGCCATCAAGGCTAGCGGGAACTACAATGAGCAGTTCTTC,CAIKASGNYNEQFF
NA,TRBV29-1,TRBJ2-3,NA,TGCAGCGTTGGCCAGGGCCTCCCCGATACGCAGTATTTT,CSVGQGLPDTQYF
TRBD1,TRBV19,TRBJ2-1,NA,TGTGCCAGTAGTATTCGGACAGGTCCCTACAATGAGCAGTTCTTC,CASSIRTGPYNEQFF
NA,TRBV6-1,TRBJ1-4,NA,TGTGCCACTATATGGGGGGGGATCAATGAAAAACTGTTTTTT,CATIWGGINEKLFF
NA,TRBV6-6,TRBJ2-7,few,TGTGCCAGCAGTACGACAGGATACTACGAGCAGTACTTC,CASSTTGYYEQYF
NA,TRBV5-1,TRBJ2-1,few,TGCGCCAGCAGCTTGGAGCGGGAGCAGTTCTTC,CASSLEREQFF
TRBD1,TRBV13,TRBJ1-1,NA,TGTGCCAGCAGCTTAGCACAGGGGGCGGCTTTCTTT,CASSLAQGAAFF
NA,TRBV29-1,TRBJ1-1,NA,TGCAGCGCCCAACAGAACACTGAAGCTTTCTTT,CSAQQNTEAFF
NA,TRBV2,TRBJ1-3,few,TGTGCCAGCAGCCCCCAGGGTCCAACGGGAAACACCATATATTTT,CASSPQGPTGNTIYF
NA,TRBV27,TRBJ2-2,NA,TGTGCCAGCAGTTCGAGGGTATTTCGACCCGGGGAGCTGTTTTTT,CASSSRVFRPGELFF
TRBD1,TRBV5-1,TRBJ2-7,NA,TGCGCCAGCAGCTTGGAGACAGGGACCTACGAGCAGTACTTC,CASSLETGTYEQYF
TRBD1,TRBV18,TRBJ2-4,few,TGTGCCAGCTCCCAAACAGGGGCGAACATTCAGTACTTC,CASSQTGANIQYF
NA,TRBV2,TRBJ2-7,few,TGTGCCAGCACCGAGGTAGCGGGCCCCAGGGGCGAGCAGTACTTC,CASTEVAGPRGEQYF
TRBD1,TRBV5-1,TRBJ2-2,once,TGCGCCAGCAGCTTTACCGGACAGGGGAACACCGGGGAGCTGTTTTTT,CASSFTGQGNTGELFF
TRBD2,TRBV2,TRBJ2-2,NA,TGTGCCAGCAGTGACCCGGGAGGGGGGAACACCGGGGAGCTGTTTTTT,CASSDPGGGNTGELFF
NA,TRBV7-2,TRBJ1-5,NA,TGTGCCAGCAGCTTAGAAGCGGCCAATCAGCCCCAGCATTTT,CASSLEAANQPQHF
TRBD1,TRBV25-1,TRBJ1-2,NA,TGTGCCAGCAGTGACAGGGGGCGGACAAGCTACACCTTC,CASSDRGRTSYTF
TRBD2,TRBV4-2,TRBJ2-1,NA,TGTGCCAGCAGCCAAGAGGGGGGGCTAGGTCGACTAGCGGGGTTAGGTGATGAGCAGTTCTTC,CASSQEGGLGRLAGLGDEQFF
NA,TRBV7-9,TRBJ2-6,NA,TGTGCCAGCAGCTTAGAGCCGCCCGGGGCCAACGTCCTGACTTTC,CASSLEPPGANVLTF
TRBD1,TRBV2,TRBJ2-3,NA,TGTGCCAGCAGATTACAGGGGCGCACAGATACGCAGTATTTT,CASRLQGRTDTQYF
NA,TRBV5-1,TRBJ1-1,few,TGCGCCAGCAGCTTGTCAAGGGGCACTGAAGCTTTCTTT,CASSLSRGTEAFF
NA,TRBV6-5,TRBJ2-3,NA,TGTGCCAGCAGTTACTCCGGCGGGAGCACAGATACGCAGTATTTT,CASSYSGGSTDTQYF
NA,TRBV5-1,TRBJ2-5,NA,TGCGCCAGCAGCTTGGATCCGGGGGAGACCCAGTACTTC,CASSLDPGETQYF